Listed below are T cell receptor beta chains from one sample, sequenced in a study of T cell responses to AZD1222 COVID-19 vaccine. Using immunoSEQ multiplex PCR, the repertoire was profiled, and TCRdb retains in-frame clones only, with some absent. This sample yields roughly 150,000 clones, of which roughly 93% are seen a single time; about 5.1% belongs to the top ten. The sequencing here drew on peripheral blood, taken on day 0 of AZD1222 vaccination. The receptor source for this set is an adult in good health. Both conserved end residues are part of each CDR3. A D gene is named only where the DNA matches it firmly.

V	D	J	DNA	CDR3
TRBV21-1	.	TRBJ1-2	TGTGCCAGCAGCAAAGGACGGGCGGGACTTAACTATGGCTACACCTTC	CASSKGRAGLNYGYTF
TRBV19	.	TRBJ1-5	TGTGCCAGTAGTATACCCACGCCCCAGGGGATTTGGGGACAGCCCCAGCATTTT	CASSIPTPQGIWGQPQHF
TRBV24-1	.	TRBJ2-7	TGTGCCACCAGTGATGGGACTTCCTACGAGCAGTACTTC	CATSDGTSYEQYF
TRBV19	.	TRBJ2-3	TGTGCCAGTAGTATGGGGCGGCGGGGAGATACGCAGTATTTT	CASSMGRRGDTQYF
TRBV28	.	TRBJ2-2	TGTGCCAGCAGTTTAATGGACCCTGGAATCTCCGGGGAGCTGTTTTTT	CASSLMDPGISGELFF
TRBV4-1	TRBD1	TRBJ1-2	TGCGCCAGCAGCCACCGACAGGGGGGAGGCTACACCTTC	CASSHRQGGGYTF
TRBV5-4	TRBD2	TRBJ2-1	TGTGCCAGCAGCCTGGTGTTAGCGGGCTACAATGAGCAGTTCTTC	CASSLVLAGYNEQFF
TRBV30	.	TRBJ1-3	TGTGCCTGGAGTAAAGGTGTCTCTGGAAACACCATATATTTT	CAWSKGVSGNTIYF
TRBV12-5	.	TRBJ2-1	TGTGCTAGTGGTCAAGGGCCCTACAATGAGCAGTTCTTC	CASGQGPYNEQFF
TRBV12-3/TRBV12-4	.	TRBJ2-3	TGTGCCAGCAGTTTAGCGGGCACAGATACGCAGTATTTT	CASSLAGTDTQYF
TRBV9	.	TRBJ2-2	TGTGCCAGCAGCCCCCAGAACACCGGGGAGCTGTTTTTT	CASSPQNTGELFF
TRBV29-1	.	TRBJ1-1	TGCAGCGCCCGCCGGGACCCGAACACTGAAGCTTTCTTT	CSARRDPNTEAFF
TRBV3-1/TRBV3-2	.	TRBJ1-4	TGTGCCAGCAGCACCCCCGGGACTCCCAATGAAAAACTGTTTTTT	CASSTPGTPNEKLFF
TRBV27	TRBD2	TRBJ2-1	TGTGCCAGCAGTCGAGCGGGAGTAGGCTACAATGAGCAGTTCTTC	CASSRAGVGYNEQFF
TRBV4-2	TRBD1	TRBJ1-5	TGTGCCAGCAGCCCCGGGACAGAAGGGAATAGCAATCAGCCCCAGCATTTT	CASSPGTEGNSNQPQHF
TRBV7-2	TRBD2	TRBJ2-1	TGTGCCAGCAGCTTAGGCGTGTTGACAGCGGGATATGAGCAGTTCTTC	CASSLGVLTAGYEQFF
TRBV7-3	.	TRBJ2-2	TGTGCCAGCAGCTTACTTACAGGGTCCGGGGAGCTGTTTTTT	CASSLLTGSGELFF